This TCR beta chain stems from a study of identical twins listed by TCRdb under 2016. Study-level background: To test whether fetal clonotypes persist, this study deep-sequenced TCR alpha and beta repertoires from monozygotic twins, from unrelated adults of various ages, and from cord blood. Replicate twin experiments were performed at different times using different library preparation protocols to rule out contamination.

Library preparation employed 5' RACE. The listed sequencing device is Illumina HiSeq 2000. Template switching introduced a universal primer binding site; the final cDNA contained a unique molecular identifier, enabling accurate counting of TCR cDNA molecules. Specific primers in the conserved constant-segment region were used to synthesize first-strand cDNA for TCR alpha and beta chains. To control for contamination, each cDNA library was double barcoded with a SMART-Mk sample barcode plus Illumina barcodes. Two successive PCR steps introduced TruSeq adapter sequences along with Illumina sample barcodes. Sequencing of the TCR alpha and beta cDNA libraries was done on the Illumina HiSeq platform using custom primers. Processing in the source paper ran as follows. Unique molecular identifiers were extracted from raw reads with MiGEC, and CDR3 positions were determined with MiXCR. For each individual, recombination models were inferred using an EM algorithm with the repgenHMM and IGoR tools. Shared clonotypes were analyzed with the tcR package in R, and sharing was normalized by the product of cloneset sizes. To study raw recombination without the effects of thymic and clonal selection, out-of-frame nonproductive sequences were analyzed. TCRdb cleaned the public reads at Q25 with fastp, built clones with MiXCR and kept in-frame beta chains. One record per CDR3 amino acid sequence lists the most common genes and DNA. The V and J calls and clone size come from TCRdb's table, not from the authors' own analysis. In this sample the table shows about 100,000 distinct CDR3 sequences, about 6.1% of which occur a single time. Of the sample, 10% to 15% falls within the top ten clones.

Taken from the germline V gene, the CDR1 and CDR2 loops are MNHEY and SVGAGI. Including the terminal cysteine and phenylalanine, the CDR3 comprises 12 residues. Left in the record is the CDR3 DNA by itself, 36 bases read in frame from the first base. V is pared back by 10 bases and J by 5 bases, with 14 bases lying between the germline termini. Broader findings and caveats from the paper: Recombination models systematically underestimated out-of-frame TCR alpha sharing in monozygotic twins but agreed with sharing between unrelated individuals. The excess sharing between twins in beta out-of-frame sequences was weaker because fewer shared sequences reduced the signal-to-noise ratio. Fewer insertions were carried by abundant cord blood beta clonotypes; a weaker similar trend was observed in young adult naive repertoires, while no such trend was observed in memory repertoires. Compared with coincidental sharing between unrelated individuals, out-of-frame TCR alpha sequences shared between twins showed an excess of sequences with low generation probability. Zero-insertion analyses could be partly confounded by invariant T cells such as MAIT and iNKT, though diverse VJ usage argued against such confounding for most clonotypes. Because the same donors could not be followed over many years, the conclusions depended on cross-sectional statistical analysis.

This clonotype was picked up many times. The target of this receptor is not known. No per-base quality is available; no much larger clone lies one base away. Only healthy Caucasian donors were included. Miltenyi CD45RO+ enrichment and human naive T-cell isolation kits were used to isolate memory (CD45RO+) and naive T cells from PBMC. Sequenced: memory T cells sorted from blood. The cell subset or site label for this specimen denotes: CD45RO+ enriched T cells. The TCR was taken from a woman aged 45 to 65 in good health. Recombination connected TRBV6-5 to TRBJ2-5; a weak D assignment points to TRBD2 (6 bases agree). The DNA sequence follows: TGTGCCACCCTTACGGGAGCGGAGACCCAGTACTTC. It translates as CATLTGAETQYF.